This T cell receptor (beta chain) was sequenced in a study of blood T cell repertoires in COVID-19. Overall study: Material from acute and convalescent COVID-19 was sourced from the United States, Italy and Spain. PBMCs, B-cell-depleted T cells, or T cells were the source of the cDNA or gDNA that made up the material.

Study processing details: For nucleated cells, counts were estimated from reference gene primer amplification. Clones were sequenced by immunoSEQ multiplex PCR, and TCRdb holds only the in-frame ones, with some missing. V and J calls and clone size follow that table, whereas D and trimming were derived from the DNA. This sample has about 170,000 clones, with roughly 80% found just once. Seattle patients were enrolled while actively infected and followed longitudinally. V lost 3 bases to trimming and J lost 9 bases; unmatched junction nucleotides: 7. Germline CDR1 and CDR2: KGHSH and LQKENI. CDR3 length equals 15 residues. This clone was detected only once.

The sequence came from a woman aged 70-85 years with COVID-19, enrolled during active disease. J is TRBJ1-6 and V is TRBV18, with 8 bases fitting TRBD1. Sequencing was performed on peripheral blood. CDR3 bases: TGTGCCAGCTCACCGGGAGTGGGGACAGGTTCACCCCTCCACTTT. This codes for CASSPGVGTGSPLHF.